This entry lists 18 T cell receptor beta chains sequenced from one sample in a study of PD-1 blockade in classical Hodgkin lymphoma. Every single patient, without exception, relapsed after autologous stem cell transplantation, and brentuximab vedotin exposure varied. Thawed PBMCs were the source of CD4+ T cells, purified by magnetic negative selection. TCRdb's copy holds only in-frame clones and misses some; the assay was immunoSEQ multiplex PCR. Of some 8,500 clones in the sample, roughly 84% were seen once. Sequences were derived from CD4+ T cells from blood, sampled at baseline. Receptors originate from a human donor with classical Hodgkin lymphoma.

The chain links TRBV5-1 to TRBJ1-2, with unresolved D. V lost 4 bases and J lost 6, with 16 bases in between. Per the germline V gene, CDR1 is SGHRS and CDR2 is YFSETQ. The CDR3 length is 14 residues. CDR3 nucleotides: TGCGCCAGCAGCCAACCGGACCGTTCGAATGGCTACACCTTC. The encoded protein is CASSQPDRSNGYTF.

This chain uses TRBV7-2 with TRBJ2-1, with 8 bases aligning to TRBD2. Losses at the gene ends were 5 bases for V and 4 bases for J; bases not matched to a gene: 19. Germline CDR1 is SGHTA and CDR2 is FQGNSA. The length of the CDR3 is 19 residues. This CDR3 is CASSPYGTSRVSLYNEQFF. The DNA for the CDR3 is TGTGCCAGCAGCCCCTACGGGACTAGTCGGGTTTCGCTATACAATGAGCAGTTCTTC.

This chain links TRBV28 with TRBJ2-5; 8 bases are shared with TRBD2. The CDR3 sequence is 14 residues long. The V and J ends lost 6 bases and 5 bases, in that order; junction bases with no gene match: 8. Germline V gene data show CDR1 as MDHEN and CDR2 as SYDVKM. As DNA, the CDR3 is TGTGCCAGCAGCCCCAGCGGGAGAAGCGAGACCCAGTACTTC. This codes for CASSPSGRSETQYF.

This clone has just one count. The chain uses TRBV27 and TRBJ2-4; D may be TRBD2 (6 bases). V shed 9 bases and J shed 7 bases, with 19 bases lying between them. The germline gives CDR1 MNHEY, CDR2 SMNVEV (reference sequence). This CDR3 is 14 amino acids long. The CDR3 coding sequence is TGTGCCAGTCGACTCTTCGGGGGATCGAACATTCAGTACTTC. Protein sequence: CASRLFGGSNIQYF.

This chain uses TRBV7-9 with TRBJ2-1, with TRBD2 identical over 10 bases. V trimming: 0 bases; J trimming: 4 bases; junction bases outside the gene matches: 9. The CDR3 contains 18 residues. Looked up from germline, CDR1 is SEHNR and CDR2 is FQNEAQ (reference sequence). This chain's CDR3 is CASSLAPHSSGGYNEQFF. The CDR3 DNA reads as TGTGCCAGCAGCTTAGCGCCGCATTCTAGCGGGGGTTACAATGAGCAGTTCTTC.

This CDR3 is CSVDPGGSSYNEQFF. CDR3 DNA: TGCAGCGTTGACCCTGGCGGGAGTTCTTACAATGAGCAGTTCTTC. The chain employs TRBV29-1 and TRBJ2-1; 7 positions agree with TRBD2. CDR3 length: 15 residues. V lost 3 bases, J lost 4 bases, and 9 bases stayed unmatched. Looked up from germline, CDR1 is SQVTM and CDR2 is ANQGSEA.

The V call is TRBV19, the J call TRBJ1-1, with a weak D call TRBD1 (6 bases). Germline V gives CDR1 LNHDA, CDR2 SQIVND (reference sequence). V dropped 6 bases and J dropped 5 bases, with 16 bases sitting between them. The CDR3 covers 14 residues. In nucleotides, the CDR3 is TGTGCCAGTAGGCAACAGGGTGAGTCGACTGAAGCTTTCTTT. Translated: CASRQQGESTEAFF.

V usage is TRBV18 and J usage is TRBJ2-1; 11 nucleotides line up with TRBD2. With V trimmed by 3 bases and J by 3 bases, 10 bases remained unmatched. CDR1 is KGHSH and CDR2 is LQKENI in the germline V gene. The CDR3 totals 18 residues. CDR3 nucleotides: TGTGCCAGCTCACCCTCCGGGACTAGCGGAGGACTCTACAATGAGCAGTTCTTC. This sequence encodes CASSPSGTSGGLYNEQFF.

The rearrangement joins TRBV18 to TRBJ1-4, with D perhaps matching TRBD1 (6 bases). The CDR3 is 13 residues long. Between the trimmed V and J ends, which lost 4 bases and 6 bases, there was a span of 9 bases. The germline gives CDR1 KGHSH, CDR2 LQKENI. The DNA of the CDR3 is TGTGCCAGCTCACTACGGACAGATGAAAAACTGTTTTTT. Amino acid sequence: CASSLRTDEKLFF.

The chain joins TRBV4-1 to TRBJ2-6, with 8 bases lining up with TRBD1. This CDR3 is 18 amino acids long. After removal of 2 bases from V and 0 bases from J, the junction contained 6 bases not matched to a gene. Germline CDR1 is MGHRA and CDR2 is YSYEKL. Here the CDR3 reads CASSQTGTGNSGANVLTF. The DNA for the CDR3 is TGCGCCAGCAGCCAAACAGGGACAGGCAACTCTGGGGCCAACGTCCTGACTTTC.

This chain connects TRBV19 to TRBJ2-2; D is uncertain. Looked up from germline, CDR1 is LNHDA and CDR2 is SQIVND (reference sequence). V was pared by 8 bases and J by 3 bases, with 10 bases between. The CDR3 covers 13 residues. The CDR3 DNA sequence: TGTGCCAGTGGCCTAGGATACACCGGGGAGCTGTTTTTT. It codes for CASGLGYTGELFF.

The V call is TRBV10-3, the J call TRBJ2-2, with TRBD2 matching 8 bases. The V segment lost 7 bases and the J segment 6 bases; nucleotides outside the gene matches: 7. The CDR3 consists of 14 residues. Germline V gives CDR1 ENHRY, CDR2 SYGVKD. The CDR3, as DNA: TGTGCCATCACCGCCCGAGCGGGAGCCGGGGAGCTGTTTTTT. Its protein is CAITARAGAGELFF.

The CDR3 nucleotides read TGTGCCAGCAGCTTGGGGCCAGGGTACACAGATACGCAGTATTTT. Translated: CASSLGPGYTDTQYF. This chain uses TRBV5-5 with TRBJ2-3, with D possibly matching TRBD1 (5 bases). V dropped 0 bases and J dropped 2 bases, with 10 bases sitting between them. CDR1 SGHKS and CDR2 YYEKEE come from the germline V gene (reference sequence). There are 15 residues in the CDR3.

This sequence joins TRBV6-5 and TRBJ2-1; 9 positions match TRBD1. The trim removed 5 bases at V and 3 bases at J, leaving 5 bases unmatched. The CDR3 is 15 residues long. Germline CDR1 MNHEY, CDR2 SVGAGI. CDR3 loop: CASSKTGGYYNEQFF. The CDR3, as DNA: TGTGCCAGCAGTAAGACAGGGGGTTACTACAATGAGCAGTTCTTC.

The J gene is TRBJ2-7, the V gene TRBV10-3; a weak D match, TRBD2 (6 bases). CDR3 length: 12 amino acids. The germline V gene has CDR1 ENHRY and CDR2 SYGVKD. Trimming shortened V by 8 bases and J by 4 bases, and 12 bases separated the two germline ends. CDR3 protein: CAIRENGYEQYF. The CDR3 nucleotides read TGTGCCATCCGGGAGAACGGTTACGAGCAGTACTTC.

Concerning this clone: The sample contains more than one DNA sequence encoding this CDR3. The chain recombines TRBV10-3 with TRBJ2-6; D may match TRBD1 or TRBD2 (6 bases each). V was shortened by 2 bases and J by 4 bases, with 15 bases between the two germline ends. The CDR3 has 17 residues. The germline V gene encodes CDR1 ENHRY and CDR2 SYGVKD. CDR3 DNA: TGTGCCATCAGTGAGACCCGTCGGGGGCCCGGGGCCAACGTCCTGACTTTC. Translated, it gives CAISETRRGPGANVLTF.

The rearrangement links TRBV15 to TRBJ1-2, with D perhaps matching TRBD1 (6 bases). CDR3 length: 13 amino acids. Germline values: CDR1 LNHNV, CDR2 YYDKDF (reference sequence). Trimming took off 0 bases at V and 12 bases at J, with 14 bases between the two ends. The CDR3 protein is CATSRDRDTFHTF. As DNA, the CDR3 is TGTGCCACCAGCAGAGATAGGGACACTTTTCACACCTTC.

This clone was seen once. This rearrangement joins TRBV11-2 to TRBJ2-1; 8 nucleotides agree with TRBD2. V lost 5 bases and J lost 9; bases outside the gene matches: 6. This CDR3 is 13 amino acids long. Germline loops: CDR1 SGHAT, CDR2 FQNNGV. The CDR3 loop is CASSASGTSEQFF. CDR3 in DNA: TGTGCCAGCAGCGCCTCCGGGACTAGTGAGCAGTTCTTC.